One sample yielded the 16 T cell receptor beta chains listed below, sequenced in a study of OX40 agonist ivuxolimab in advanced cancers. The method was immunoSEQ multiplex PCR; TCRdb's version includes in-frame clones alone and lacks a portion of them. The sample lists roughly 20,000 clones, 75% to 90% seen once, with about 32% in the top ten. The sequences come from CD4+ or CD8+ T cells sorted from blood, collected in a trial of the OX40 agonist ivuxolimab. The origin of the receptors is an adult with an advanced solid tumor such as melanoma, head and neck, liver or kidney cancer.

This rearrangement joins TRBV9 to TRBJ1-1; perhaps TRBD1 as D (6 bases). CDR1 SGDLS and CDR2 YYNGEE come from the germline V gene. Trimming cost V 4 bases and J 4 bases, with 14 bases left between them. The CDR3 is 14 amino acids. For the CDR3, the DNA is TGTGCCAGCAGCCCATCAGGGGAGGTCACTGAAGCTTTCTTT. Its translation is CASSPSGEVTEAFF.

The V call is TRBV27, the J call TRBJ1-1, with D maybe TRBD1 (5 bases). The CDR3 is 16 amino acids. Germline V lookup: CDR1 MNHEY, CDR2 SMNVEV (reference sequence). V dropped 3 bases and J dropped 7 bases, with 21 bases sitting between them. CDR3 region: CASSLTRGSGHVEAFF. CDR3 nucleotide sequence: TGTGCCAGCAGTTTGACCCGGGGCAGCGGGCATGTTGAAGCTTTCTTT.

By its share, this clone is large. This sequence joins TRBV10-2 and TRBJ2-5; 7 bases fit TRBD2. Trimming at V came to 0 bases and at J to 3 bases, leaving 4 bases not matched to a gene. The germline V gene encodes CDR1 WSHSY and CDR2 SAAADI. The CDR3 contains 15 residues. As DNA, the CDR3 is TGCGCCAGCAGTGAGTCAGGGACTACGGAAGAGACCCAGTACTTC. Protein: CASSESGTTEETQYF.

This clone was detected once. The DNA for the CDR3 is TGTGCCAGCAGCGATAACCCCACCGACAGGGGTTACACAGATACGCAGTATTTT. This sequence encodes CASSDNPTDRGYTDTQYF. The J gene is TRBJ2-3, the V gene TRBV9, with 8 bases matching TRBD1. The CDR3 loop spans 18 amino acids. V was pared by 3 bases and J by 2 bases, with 14 bases of the junction left unmatched. Germline V gene sequence: CDR1 SGDLS, CDR2 YYNGEE.

V and J are TRBV11-2 and TRBJ2-1; possibly TRBD2 for D (5 bases). The CDR3 spans 14 residues. CDR1 and CDR2 (germline): SGHAT, FQNNGV. The V gene lost 4 bases and the J gene lost 4 bases, with 11 bases spanning the gap. The CDR3 region has the DNA TGTGCCAGCAGCTCCCGGGATAAGTACAATGAGCAGTTCTTC. Its translation is CASSSRDKYNEQFF.

The J gene is TRBJ2-5, the V gene TRBV27; 11 bases line up with TRBD1. The CDR3 is made up of 15 amino acids. J was trimmed by 5 bases and V by 5 bases; bases with no gene match: 7. Germline assignment: CDR1 MNHEY and CDR2 SMNVEV (reference sequence). The DNA of the CDR3 is TGTGCCAGCAGTCCCGGACAGGGGGCAAAGGAGACCCAGTACTTC. Encoded protein: CASSPGQGAKETQYF.

By its share, this clone is medium-sized. This rearrangement joins TRBV6-5 to TRBJ2-5, with D unresolved. Germline V lookup: CDR1 MNHEY, CDR2 SVGAGI. This CDR3 is built from 12 residues. Trimming took off 5 bases at V and 5 bases at J, with 9 bases between the two ends. In DNA, the CDR3 is TGTGCCAGCAGTGAAGGTTGGGAGACCCAGTACTTC. Its protein is CASSEGWETQYF.

This chain joins TRBV6-6 and TRBJ2-1, with 7 bases identical to TRBD1. V shed 0 bases, J shed 4 bases, and the junction held 3 bases outside the gene matches. The CDR3 runs 15 residues. In germline, CDR1 is MNHNY, CDR2 SVGAGI (reference sequence). The CDR3 is CASSYSRDSYNEQFF. DNA for the CDR3: TGTGCCAGCAGTTACTCCCGGGACAGTTACAATGAGCAGTTCTTC.

CDR3 nucleotide sequence: TGTGCCAGTAGTCATCCGGGAAATGAGCAGTTCTTC. Its protein product is CASSHPGNEQFF. The chain has TRBV19 and TRBJ2-1; tentatively, D is TRBD2 (5 bases). The V end was cut by 5 bases, the J end by 7 bases, with 9 bases between. The CDR3 is 12 amino acids. Germline V gene lookup returns CDR1 LNHDA and CDR2 SQIVND (reference sequence).

The chain couples TRBV2 to TRBJ2-1; no definite D call. Trimming took 4 bases from V and 3 from J, leaving 7 bases between them. The CDR3 runs 13 residues. The germline gives CDR1 SNHLY, CDR2 FYNNEI. As DNA, the CDR3 is TGTGCCAGCAGTGGTATTATCTACAATGAGCAGTTCTTC. It encodes CASSGIIYNEQFF.

The genes are TRBV28 and TRBJ2-7, with TRBD1 as a possible D gene (6 bases). Germline V CDR1 and CDR2: MDHEN, SYDVKM. V lost 4 bases, J lost 2 bases, and 9 bases lay in between. The CDR3 totals 13 residues. The CDR3 region has the DNA TGTGCCAGCAGTTCGAGGACAGCCTACGAGCAGTACTTC. It encodes CASSSRTAYEQYF.

The chain combines TRBV7-8 with TRBJ2-3; D perhaps matches TRBD2 (6 bases). The length of the CDR3 is 16 residues. The germline V gene encodes CDR1 SGHVS and CDR2 FQNEAQ. V was trimmed by 5 bases and J by 2 bases, leaving 17 bases between them. Written as DNA, the CDR3 is TGTGCCAGCAGCCCGCTTGGTAGCGGAATCACAGATACGCAGTATTTT. Its protein product is CASSPLGSGITDTQYF. Complete variable domain (other parts from reference TRBV7-8 and TRBJ2-3): GAGVSQSPRYKVAKRGQDVALRCDPISGHVSLFWYQQALGQGPEFLTYFQNEAQLDKSGLPSDRFFAERPEGSVSTLKIQRTQQEDSAVYLCASSPLGSGITDTQYFGPGTRLTVL.

The V and J genes are TRBV9 and TRBJ2-7; 8 bases fit TRBD1. The germline gives CDR1 SGDLS, CDR2 YYNGEE. The V gene end was trimmed by 3 bases and the J gene end by 5 bases; junction bases not matched to a gene: 7. The CDR3 is 14 residues long. The CDR3 sequence: CASSARDRSHEQYF. The CDR3 nucleotides read TGTGCCAGCAGCGCAAGGGACAGGTCCCACGAGCAGTACTTC. The full variable domain, completed using reference TRBV9 and TRBJ2-7, is DSGVTQTPKHLITATGQRVTLRCSPRSGDLSVYWYQQSLDQGLQFLIQYYNGEERAKGNILERFSAQQFPDLHSELNLSSLELGDSALYFCASSARDRSHEQYFGPGTRLTVT.

This sequence joins TRBV27 and TRBJ2-3, with TRBD2 matching 7 bases. The J segment lost 5 bases and the V segment lost 4 bases, leaving 15 bases of the junction unmatched. Germline V gives CDR1 MNHEY, CDR2 SMNVEV (reference sequence). The CDR3 contains 17 residues. For the CDR3, the DNA is TGTGCCAGCAGTTCCTTTGGCGTGGGAGGGCCTCAAGATACGCAGTATTTT. It translates to CASSSFGVGGPQDTQYF.

This chain links TRBV7-9 with TRBJ1-1; possible D gene TRBD1, 6 bases. Trimming took off 5 bases at V and 4 bases at J, with 8 bases between the two ends. The germline V gene has CDR1 SEHNR and CDR2 FQNEAQ (reference sequence). The CDR3 contains 12 residues. The CDR3 loop is CASSRDTTEAFF. As DNA, the CDR3 is TGTGCCAGCAGCAGGGACACCACTGAAGCTTTCTTT.

This chain uses TRBV4-3 with TRBJ2-2; D is unclear. This CDR3 is built from 12 residues. Germline V gene sequence: CDR1 LGHNA, CDR2 YSLEER. With 4 bases removed from V and 7 bases from J, the gap between germline ends came to 7 bases. The CDR3 sequence: CASSPTDGELFF. CDR3 bases: TGCGCCAGCAGCCCAACTGACGGGGAGCTGTTTTTT.